The next 10 T cell receptor beta chains were all read from a single sample in a study of T-cell reconstitution after alpha-beta-depleted transplantation in children. Unique molecular identifiers were incorporated during preparation of the TCRbeta library. One entry per CDR3 protein, called by TCRdb with MiXCR from the PCR reads. This table holds over 200,000 distinct CDR3 sequences, around 9.9% found once. Material: PBMCs, obtained before TCRalphabeta/CD19-depleted stem cell transplant. The receptors here all came from a child less than two years old with acute myeloid leukemia, due to receive a stem cell transplant.

As concerns this clonotype: Since a much larger clone is just one base distant, this may be a read error. V is TRBV14 and J is TRBJ1-1; D not resolved. V was clipped by 4 bases and J by 3 bases, with 12 bases between them. Germline V CDR1 and CDR2: SGHDN, FVKESK. The CDR3 extends over 14 amino acids. In DNA, the CDR3 is TGTGCCAGCAGCCCTTTGTCAGACTACACTGAAGCTTTCTTT. It is translated as CASSPLSDYTEAFF. The full variable domain, completed using reference TRBV14 and TRBJ1-1, is EAGVTQFPSHSVIEKGQTVTLRCDPISGHDNLYWYRRVMGKEIKFLLHFVKESKQDESGMPNNRFLAERTGGTYSTLKVQPAELEDSGVYFCASSPLSDYTEAFFGQGTRLTVV.

The chain has TRBV19 and TRBJ2-1; tentatively, D is TRBD1 (5 bases). This CDR3 comprises 11 residues. The V gene's germline CDR1 is LNHDA and CDR2 SQIVND (reference sequence). The V and J ends lost 5 bases and 13 bases respectively, with 12 bases between them. The CDR3 region has the DNA TGTGCCAGTAGTGCAGGGAACGAACAGTTCTTC. As protein: CASSAGNEQFF.

This chain connects TRBV28 to TRBJ2-2; 11 positions match TRBD2. The germline V gene encodes CDR1 MDHEN and CDR2 SYDVKM. The CDR3 is made up of 19 amino acids. V was clipped by 3 bases and J by 5 bases; unmatched bases: 14. The CDR3 loop is CASSFSETSGNFETGELFF. The CDR3 coding sequence is TGTGCCAGCAGTTTCTCCGAGACTAGCGGGAATTTCGAAACCGGGGAGCTGTTTTTT.

The table lists this clonotype with many counts. CDR3 amino acids: CASSSGQAGNTIYF. Written as DNA, the CDR3 is TGTGCCAGCAGCTCGGGACAGGCAGGAAACACCATATATTTT. The rearrangement uses TRBV3-1 and TRBJ1-3; 8 bases line up with TRBD1. The CDR3 runs 14 residues. The V gene's germline CDR1 is LGHDT and CDR2 YNNKEL (reference sequence). V shed 5 bases, J shed 4 bases, and the junction held 4 bases outside the gene matches.

The rearrangement uses TRBV24-1 and TRBJ2-3; 12 bases fit TRBD1. V lost 2 bases and J lost 9; bases outside the gene matches: 8. The CDR3 contains 16 residues. The germline V gene encodes CDR1 KGHDR and CDR2 SFDVKD. The CDR3 loop is CATSDSPGTGGWTQYF. CDR3 bases: TGTGCCACCAGTGATTCCCCCGGGACAGGGGGCTGGACGCAGTATTTT.

This clonotype came up many times. The chain links TRBV5-1 to TRBJ1-6; 9 bases match TRBD1. V shed 4 bases, J shed 7 bases, and the junction held 3 bases outside the gene matches. The CDR3 is made up of 14 amino acids. Germline V gives CDR1 SGHRS, CDR2 YFSETQ. The CDR3 is CASSHGQGNSPLHF. The CDR3 region has the DNA TGCGCCAGCAGCCACGGACAGGGGAATTCACCCCTCCACTTT.

This clonotype showed up many times. This chain connects TRBV5-1 to TRBJ2-5, with 11 nucleotides matching TRBD2. Germline CDR1 reads SGHRS; CDR2 reads YFSETQ. The CDR3 spans 17 residues. The junction had 7 bases not matched to a gene; V was cut back by 2 bases and J by 1 base. In DNA form, the CDR3 reads TGCGCCAGCAGCTTCCCCACTAGCGGGGGAATCCAAGAGACCCAGTACTTC. This codes for CASSFPTSGGIQETQYF.

This clonotype has at least ten counts. The chain combines TRBV27 with TRBJ2-1; 14 positions match TRBD2. CDR1 and CDR2 (germline): MNHEY, SMNVEV (reference sequence). The CDR3 sequence is 20 residues long. V trimming: 5 bases; J trimming: 0 bases; junction bases outside the gene matches: 12. This chain's CDR3 is CASSTGGTSGGIFSYNEQFF. The CDR3 DNA is TGTGCCAGCAGTACCGGAGGGACTAGCGGGGGCATTTTCTCCTACAATGAGCAGTTCTTC.

Many counts were recorded for this clonotype. The chain is built from TRBV4-1 and TRBJ2-3; maybe TRBD1 (6 bases). CDR1 is MGHRA and CDR2 is YSYEKL in the germline V gene. This CDR3 has 16 residues. Between the trimmed V and J ends, which lost 4 bases and 8 bases, there was a span of 22 bases. CDR3 loop: CASSLTAGTQPRTQYF. The CDR3 DNA reads TGCGCCAGCAGCCTCACTGCCGGGACACAGCCACGTACGCAGTATTTT.

This clonotype was counted at least ten times. The J gene is TRBJ2-1, the V gene TRBV7-8; maybe TRBD1 (6 bases). Germline CDR1 reads SGHVS; CDR2 reads FQNEAQ. This CDR3 is built from 13 residues. V gave up 5 bases and J gave up 6 bases, with 11 bases separating them. CDR3 nucleotide sequence: TGTGCCAGCAGCATAGACAGGTTCAATGAGCAGTTCTTC. Protein: CASSIDRFNEQFF.